This T cell receptor beta chain was identified during a study of post-analysis software for immune sequencing data. As for the study in general: Relapsing-remitting, secondary progressive and progressive-relapsing multiple sclerosis were all included among the disease courses.

TCR beta cDNA libraries included unique molecular identifiers. A single record per CDR3 protein comes from TCRdb applying MiXCR to the PCR reads. The sample lists some 500,000 distinct CDR3 sequences; approximately 46% were seen once. Study observations and caveats: In patients, TRBV5-6, TRBV5-1 and TRBV20-1 belonged to roughly 5 TRBV segments found more frequently than in controls. Under the F measure, samples that were prepared in one batch clustered strongly together.

Turning to this clonotype: The antigen is unknown. Compared with germline, one end of the junction differs, possibly owing to a read error.

The CDR3 covers 15 residues. The germline gives CDR1 MGHRA, CDR2 YSYEKL. V usage is TRBV4-1 and J usage is TRBJ2-7; D might be TRBD2 (5 bases). The sample was blood. This sequence was found in a girl aged 10 to 17 with multiple sclerosis. The chain's CDR3 is CASSQEERYSYGQYF. The DNA for the CDR3 is TGCGCCAGCAGCCAAGAAGAGCGGTACTCCTACGGGCAGTACTTC.